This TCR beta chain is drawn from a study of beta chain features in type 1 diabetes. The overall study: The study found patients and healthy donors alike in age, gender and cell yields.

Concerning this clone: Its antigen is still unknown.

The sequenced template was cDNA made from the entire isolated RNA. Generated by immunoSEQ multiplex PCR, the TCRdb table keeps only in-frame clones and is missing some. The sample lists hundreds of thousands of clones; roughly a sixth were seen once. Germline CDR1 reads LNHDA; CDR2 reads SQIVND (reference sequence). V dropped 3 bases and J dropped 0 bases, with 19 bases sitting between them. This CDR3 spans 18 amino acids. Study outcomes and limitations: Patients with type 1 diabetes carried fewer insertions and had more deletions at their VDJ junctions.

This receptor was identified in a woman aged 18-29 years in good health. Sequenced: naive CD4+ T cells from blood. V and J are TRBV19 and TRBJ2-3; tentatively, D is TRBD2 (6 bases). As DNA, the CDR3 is TGTGCCAGTAGTATTGGCCGGGCGGGGACGCATAGCACAGATACGCAGTATTTT. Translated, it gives CASSIGRAGTHSTDTQYF.